What follows are 23 T cell receptor beta chains derived from one specimen sequenced in a study of T cell responses to AZD1222 COVID-19 vaccine. Produced via immunoSEQ multiplex PCR; TCRdb's table is partial and in-frame only. The sample gives more than 150,000 clones, about 87% of which show up once; over 8% is in the top ten. This sample comprised peripheral blood, obtained 28 days after the second AZD1222 dose. The receptors shown here come from an adult who received the AZD1222 COVID-19 vaccine.

The V call is TRBV3-1 (or the pseudogene TRBV3-2), the J call TRBJ2-7; 7 positions agree with TRBD1. The CDR3 has 13 amino acids. V dropped 4 bases and J dropped 4; count of bases not matched to a gene: 4. Per the germline V gene, CDR1 is LGHDT and CDR2 is YNNKEL (reference sequence). This CDR3 reads CASSLNRGYEQYF. CDR3 sequence (DNA): TGTGCCAGCAGCCTAAACAGGGGTTACGAGCAGTACTTC.

The chain combines TRBV19 with TRBJ1-4; the D gene is possibly TRBD1 (5 bases). Germline CDR1 is LNHDA and CDR2 is SQIVND (reference sequence). Trimming left V 5 bases short and J 11 bases short, with 12 bases between. The CDR3 contains 12 residues. CDR3 loop: CASSESRDKLFF. In DNA, the CDR3 is TGTGCCAGTAGTGAAAGTAGGGACAAACTGTTTTTT.

V and J are TRBV5-1 and TRBJ2-1; 10 nucleotides match TRBD2. The CDR3 is 16 residues long. V was clipped by 4 bases and J by 6 bases; unmatched bases: 10. Germline assignment: CDR1 SGHRS and CDR2 YFSETQ. CDR3 protein: CASSPAIAGGRNEQFF. For the CDR3, the DNA is TGCGCCAGCAGCCCCGCTATAGCGGGAGGACGCAATGAGCAGTTCTTC.

This rearrangement joins TRBV5-6 to TRBJ2-7; D may be TRBD1 (5 bases). Trimming left V 2 bases short and J 2 bases short, with 17 bases between. The CDR3 covers 16 residues. Germline CDR1 reads SGHDT; CDR2 reads YYEEEE. The chain's CDR3 is CASSLVSGYRAYEQYF. CDR3 nucleotides: TGTGCCAGCAGCTTAGTTTCAGGGTATCGGGCCTACGAGCAGTACTTC.

This chain links TRBV6-5 with TRBJ1-2; D call uncertain. CDR1 and CDR2 (germline): MNHEY, SVGAGI. The V and J ends lost 4 bases and 8 bases respectively, with 20 bases between them. This CDR3 is built from 15 residues. CDR3 region: CASSSPRGRAGGYTF. CDR3 DNA: TGTGCCAGCAGTTCCCCACGAGGGCGCGCTGGGGGCTACACCTTC.

The chain employs TRBV7-2 and TRBJ1-5, with D possibly being TRBD1 (5 bases). CDR3 length: 15 residues. The germline V gene has CDR1 SGHTA and CDR2 FQGNSA. Trimming shortened V by 5 bases and J by 5 bases, and 16 bases separated the two germline ends. CDR3 DNA: TGTGCCAGCAGCGCTAGCGGGGGTAGGGATCAGCCCCAGCATTTT. Protein product: CASSASGGRDQPQHF.

The chain has TRBV5-4 and TRBJ2-5; D gene uncertain. There are 14 residues in the CDR3. Germline V gene lookup returns CDR1 SGHNT and CDR2 YYREEE (reference sequence). Trimming stripped 6 bases from V and 5 bases from J, with 17 bases between. CDR3 protein: CASNLVGEVETQYF. CDR3 DNA sequence: TGTGCCAGCAACCTTGTAGGAGAGGTCGAGACCCAGTACTTC.

The V and J genes are TRBV7-8 and TRBJ2-7; 9 bases match TRBD1. V shed 5 bases and J 1 base; nucleotides not matched to a gene: 12. Germline-derived CDR1 and CDR2 are SGHVS and FQNEAQ. This CDR3 comprises 17 residues. The CDR3 loop is CASSEGTGNVPSYEQYF. For the CDR3, the DNA is TGTGCCAGCAGCGAAGGGACAGGGAACGTCCCATCCTACGAGCAGTACTTC.

This clone was recorded a few times. The chain combines TRBV7-8 with TRBJ2-7; no definite D call. The CDR3 consists of 17 residues. V lost 1 base and J 0 bases, leaving 16 bases between the germline ends. Germline lookup yields CDR1 SGHVS and CDR2 FQNEAQ. The chain's CDR3 is CASSLGYSVEDSYEQYF. In DNA, the CDR3 is TGTGCCAGCAGCTTAGGGTACAGTGTCGAGGACTCCTACGAGCAGTACTTC.

CDR3 DNA: TGTGCCAGCAGCCCTTTGGCTAGGGGTGCCGGGGAGCTGTTTTTT. It specifies CASSPLARGAGELFF. This rearrangement joins TRBV7-2 to TRBJ2-2; a possible D gene is TRBD1 (5 bases). This CDR3 has 15 amino acids. Deletions cut 5 bases from V and 6 bases from J, with 16 bases between. From germline, CDR1 is SGHTA and CDR2 FQGNSA.

Concerning this clone: This same CDR3 is encoded by further DNA sequences in the sample. The chain is built from TRBV19 and TRBJ2-7; maybe TRBD2 (6 bases). Trimming took off 6 bases at V and 0 bases at J, with 12 bases between the two ends. CDR1 and CDR2 (germline): LNHDA, SQIVND (reference sequence). The CDR3 consists of 14 residues. The CDR3 bases are TGTGCCAGTAGCGATGGGGGGATCTCCTACGAGCAGTACTTC. Amino acids: CASSDGGISYEQYF.

In its sample, this clone is medium-sized. The sample has other DNA sequences that encode this CDR3 too. The chain combines TRBV19 with TRBJ1-1; D perhaps matches TRBD1 (5 bases). This CDR3 region has 13 residues. The germline V and J ends were trimmed by 3 bases and 4 bases, with 9 bases remaining between them. Looked up from germline, CDR1 is LNHDA and CDR2 is SQIVND (reference sequence). DNA for the CDR3: TGTGCCAGTAGTATCGGGGGAGGCACTGAAGCTTTCTTT. Translated: CASSIGGGTEAFF.

The chain uses TRBV24-1 and TRBJ1-5; D remains unclear. Deletions cut 4 bases from V and 4 bases from J, with 10 bases between. Germline lookup yields CDR1 KGHDR and CDR2 SFDVKD. CDR3 length equals 14 residues. The CDR3 DNA is TGTGCCACCAGTGAAGGAAAAGGGAATCAGCCCCAGCATTTT. Its translation: CATSEGKGNQPQHF.

The chain uses TRBV28 and TRBJ2-1; no reliable D call. The CDR3 runs 15 residues. In germline, CDR1 is MDHEN, CDR2 SYDVKM. V lost 1 base, J lost 0 bases, and 7 bases lay in between. CDR3 protein: CASSLLLRSYNEQFF. In DNA, the CDR3 is TGTGCCAGCAGTTTATTACTTCGCTCCTACAATGAGCAGTTCTTC.

This clone was observed once. CDR3 sequence reads: CASSWWGDTQYF. In DNA, the CDR3 is TGTGCCAGCAGCTGGTGGGGGGATACGCAGTATTTT. The V and J genes are TRBV5-6 and TRBJ2-3, with D perhaps TRBD1 or TRBD2 (5 bases each). V was pared by 3 bases and J by 6 bases, with 8 bases between. CDR1 SGHDT and CDR2 YYEEEE come from the germline V gene. This CDR3 spans 12 amino acids.

The chain joins TRBV6-2 or TRBV6-3 to TRBJ2-7; D ambiguous. Germline-derived CDR1 and CDR2 are MNHEY and SVGEGT. The CDR3 runs to 15 residues. V dropped 6 bases and J dropped 1 base, with 16 bases sitting between them. Here the CDR3 reads CASSSWGLRSYEQYF. As DNA, the CDR3 is TGTGCCAGCAGCTCCTGGGGATTGAGATCCTACGAGCAGTACTTC.

The chain joins TRBV6-2 or TRBV6-3 to TRBJ1-5; no definite D call. V was trimmed by 2 bases and J by 5 bases, leaving 4 bases between them. Germline CDR1 and CDR2: MNHEY and SVGEGT. The CDR3 extends over 12 amino acids. The CDR3 loop reads CASSYGDQPQHF. The CDR3 DNA reads as TGTGCCAGCAGTTACGGGGATCAGCCCCAGCATTTT.

The chain links TRBV20-1 to TRBJ2-1; D is unresolved. Germline values: CDR1 DFQATT, CDR2 SNEGSKA (reference sequence). The CDR3 has 11 amino acids. V lost 6 bases, J lost 6 bases, and 9 bases lay in between. The chain's CDR3 is CSAIFSNEQFF. In DNA, the CDR3 is TGCAGTGCAATTTTTAGCAATGAGCAGTTCTTC.

The chain recombines TRBV2 with TRBJ1-4; D is possibly TRBD1 (6 bases). Germline V lookup: CDR1 SNHLY, CDR2 FYNNEI. Trimming cost V 5 bases and J 8 bases, with 18 bases left between them. The CDR3 loop spans 15 amino acids. CDR3 region: CASSKTGNKGEKLFF. DNA for the CDR3: TGTGCCAGCAGTAAGACAGGAAATAAAGGGGAAAAACTGTTTTTT.

This chain connects TRBV12-3 or TRBV12-4 to TRBJ2-7; D gene unclear. V lost 1 base and J 2 bases, leaving 6 bases between the germline ends. CDR3 length equals 13 residues. Here the CDR3 reads CASSLGGTYEQYF. The CDR3, as DNA: TGTGCCAGCAGTTTAGGCGGCACCTACGAGCAGTACTTC.

This chain connects TRBV9 to TRBJ2-1; 7 bases line up with TRBD2. CDR1 and CDR2 from the germline V gene are SGDLS and YYNGEE. V was clipped by 3 bases and J by 7 bases; unmatched bases: 10. The CDR3 sequence is 15 residues long. DNA for the CDR3: TGTGCCAGCAGCGGCACTAGCGCCCCTGGGAATGAGCAGTTCTTC. Translating gives CASSGTSAPGNEQFF.

V and J are TRBV10-3 and TRBJ2-2; 7 bases match TRBD1. V trimming: 4 bases; J trimming: 7 bases; junction bases outside the gene matches: 3. CDR1 and CDR2 (germline): ENHRY, SYGVKD. The CDR3 length is 13 residues. Here the CDR3 DNA reads TGTGCCATCAGTGGACAGGGTATCGGGGAGCTGTTTTTT. It encodes CAISGQGIGELFF.

The chain uses TRBV7-9 and TRBJ2-1; 7 bases agree with TRBD1. Germline V gives CDR1 SEHNR, CDR2 FQNEAQ (reference sequence). The CDR3 extends over 17 amino acids. V lost 5 bases, J lost 6 bases, and 16 bases stayed unmatched. The CDR3 sequence is CASSQGTAVTMGNEQFF. DNA of the CDR3: TGTGCCAGCAGCCAGGGGACAGCGGTCACAATGGGCAATGAGCAGTTCTTC.